A selection of T cell receptor beta chains follows, all from one sample in a study of OX40 agonist ivuxolimab in advanced cancers. Repertoires were generated with immunoSEQ multiplex PCR, while TCRdb's copy carries only in-frame clones and drops some. The table has about 15,000 clones, approximately 78% seen once. The sample was CD4+ or CD8+ T cells sorted from blood, taken in a trial of the OX40 agonist ivuxolimab. The receptors were gathered from an adult with an advanced solid tumor such as melanoma, head and neck, liver or kidney cancer. Each CDR3 is given with its conserved first and last residue.

v_gene: TRBV27
j_gene: TRBJ2-6
CDR3aa: CASGFTGANVLTF

v_gene: TRBV4-3
j_gene: TRBJ2-1
CDR3aa: CASSPQVPEREHNEQFF

v_gene: TRBV6-1
j_gene: TRBJ2-5
CDR3aa: CASSEDIAGVAETQYF

v_gene: TRBV6-1
j_gene: TRBJ1-4
CDR3aa: CASSDRQVGLEKLFF

v_gene: TRBV29-1
j_gene: TRBJ1-3
CDR3aa: CSAETGGGNTIYF

v_gene: TRBV5-1
j_gene: TRBJ2-7
CDR3aa: CASSLVSEYEQYF

v_gene: TRBV27
j_gene: TRBJ2-2
CDR3aa: CASSFEEPNTGELFF

v_gene: TRBV11-2
j_gene: TRBJ2-2
CDR3aa: CASSLGREGITGELFF

v_gene: TRBV6-5
j_gene: TRBJ2-1
CDR3aa: CASSYTYNEQFF

v_gene: TRBV7-9
j_gene: TRBJ2-7
CDR3aa: CASSPKAGENEQYF

v_gene: TRBV7-6
j_gene: TRBJ1-1
CDR3aa: CASSLAGNTEAFF

v_gene: TRBV13
j_gene: TRBJ1-4
CDR3aa: CASSHTRQTNEKLFF

v_gene: TRBV4-3
j_gene: TRBJ1-2
CDR3aa: CASSQAWTAANYGYTF

v_gene: TRBV12-5
j_gene: TRBJ2-7
CDR3aa: CASGDGWGEQYF

v_gene: TRBV6-4
j_gene: TRBJ2-2
CDR3aa: CASSDGTSAGELFF

v_gene: TRBV6-4
j_gene: TRBJ2-3
CDR3aa: CASSDSSGGQTDTQYF

v_gene: TRBV5-6
j_gene: TRBJ1-5
CDR3aa: CASSFTIGQASNQPQHF